This T cell receptor (beta chain) is from a study of identical twins. General study points: Beta out-of-frame sequences showed weaker excess sharing between twins. Findings depended on cross-sectional statistics rather than tracking the same donors. Cord blood beta clonotypes present at high abundance carried fewer insertions; no such pattern appeared in memory repertoires.

To note about this clonotype: Its specificity is not known.

In germline, CDR1 is SEHNR, CDR2 FQNEAQ (reference sequence). Trimming at V came to 2 bases and at J to 11 bases, leaving 8 bases not matched to a gene. The CDR3 extends over 14 amino acids. No donor was unhealthy or non-Caucasian. Each CDR3 protein gets one entry after TCRdb re-called the 5' RACE reads with MiXCR. Of some 1,700,000 distinct CDR3 sequences in the sample, 25% to 35% were seen once. The TCR was taken from a newborn girl in good health. The V gene is TRBV7-9, the J gene TRBJ2-5; 10 bases agree with TRBD2. The specimen was cord blood. The CDR3: CASSLKREGHEQYF. The CDR3 DNA is TGTGCCAGCAGCTTAAAGCGGGAGGGCCATGAGCAGTACTTC. Using reference TRBV7-9 and TRBJ2-5 for the parts outside the CDR3, the full variable domain is DTGVSQNPRHKITKRGQNVTFRCDPISEHNRLYWYRQTLGQGPEFLTYFQNEAQLEKSRLLSDRFSAERPKGSFSTLEIQRTEQGDSAMYLCASSLKREGHEQYFGPGTRLLVL.